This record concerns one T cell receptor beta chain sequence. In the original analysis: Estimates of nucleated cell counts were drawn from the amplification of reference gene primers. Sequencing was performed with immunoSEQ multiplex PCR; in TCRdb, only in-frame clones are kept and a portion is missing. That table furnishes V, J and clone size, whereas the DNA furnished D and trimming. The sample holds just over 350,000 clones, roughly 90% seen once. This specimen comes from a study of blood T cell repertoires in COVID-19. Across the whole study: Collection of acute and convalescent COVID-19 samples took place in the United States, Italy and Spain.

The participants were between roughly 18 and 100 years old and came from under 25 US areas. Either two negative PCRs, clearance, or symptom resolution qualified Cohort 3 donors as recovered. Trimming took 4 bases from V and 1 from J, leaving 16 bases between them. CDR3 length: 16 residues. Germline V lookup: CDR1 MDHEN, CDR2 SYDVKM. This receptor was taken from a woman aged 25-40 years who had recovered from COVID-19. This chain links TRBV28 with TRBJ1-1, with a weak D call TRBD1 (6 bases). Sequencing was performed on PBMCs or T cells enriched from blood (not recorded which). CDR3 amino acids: CASSSGTHTRNTEAFF. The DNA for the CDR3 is TGTGCCAGCAGTTCAGGGACACACACACGGAACACTGAAGCTTTCTTT.